This T cell receptor (beta chain) was captured by sequencing in a study of shared clonotypes between healthy human individuals. General study findings and limits: The naive CD4 repertoires of a few donors were compared, and approximately 5.3% of clonotypes were shared.

Positive CCR7 selection of CD45RO-negative cells yielded the naive CD8 cells, and terminally differentiated effector memory CD45RA+ cells were excluded. Note on this clone: Its antigen remains unknown.

The V end was cut by 1 base, the J end by 4 bases, with 10 bases between. This CDR3 has 14 amino acids. The germline V gene has CDR1 SGDLS and CDR2 YYNGEE. Generated by immunoSEQ multiplex PCR, the TCRdb table keeps only in-frame clones and is missing some. The table records about 580,000 clones, roughly 98% of them present only once. This chain links TRBV9 with TRBJ2-3; no clear D. The sequencing input was naive CD8+ T cells sorted from blood. This TCR came from a man aged 30-40 years in good health. This CDR3 is CASSVKKMADTQYF. The CDR3, as DNA: TGTGCCAGCAGCGTAAAAAAGATGGCAGATACGCAGTATTTT.